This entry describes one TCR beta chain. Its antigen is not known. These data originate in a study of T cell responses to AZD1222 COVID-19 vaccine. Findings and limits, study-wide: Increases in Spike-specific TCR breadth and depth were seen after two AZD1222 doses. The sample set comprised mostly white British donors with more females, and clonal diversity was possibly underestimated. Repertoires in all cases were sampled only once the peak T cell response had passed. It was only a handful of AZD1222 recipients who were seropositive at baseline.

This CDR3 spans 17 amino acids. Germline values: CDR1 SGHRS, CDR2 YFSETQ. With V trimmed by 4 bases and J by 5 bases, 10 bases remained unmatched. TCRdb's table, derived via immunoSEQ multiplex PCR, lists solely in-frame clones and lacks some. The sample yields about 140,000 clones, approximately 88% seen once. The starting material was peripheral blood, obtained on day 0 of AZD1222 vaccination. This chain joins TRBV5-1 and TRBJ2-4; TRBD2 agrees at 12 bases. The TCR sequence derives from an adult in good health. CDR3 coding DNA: TGCGCCAGCAGCACCTCTAGCGGGGGGGCCAATGAAAACATTCAGTACTTC. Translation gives CASSTSSGGANENIQYF.